Following are 15 T cell receptor beta chains from one sample sequenced in a study of tumor T cells in aggressive B-cell lymphoma. Only in-frame clones appear in the TCRdb table, and some are missing; sequencing was by immunoSEQ multiplex PCR. In the table there are 8,400 or so clones, around 86% of which are singletons. The sequenced material came from tumor tissue. The receptors originated from an adult with diffuse large B cell lymphoma.

V is TRBV7-3 and J is TRBJ2-1; D perhaps matches TRBD1 (7 bases). Germline V gives CDR1 SGHTA, CDR2 FQGTGA. V lost 5 bases, J lost 1 base, and 9 bases lay in between. This CDR3 has 14 amino acids. The CDR3 here is CASSPGGSYNEQFF. The DNA for the CDR3 is TGTGCCAGCAGCCCAGGGGGGTCCTACAATGAGCAGTTCTTC.

The V call is TRBV14, the J call TRBJ2-5; 10 bases are shared with TRBD2. Germline CDR1 is SGHDN and CDR2 is FVKESK. The V gene end was trimmed by 1 base and the J gene end by 4 bases; junction bases not matched to a gene: 9. The CDR3 is made up of 17 amino acids. The DNA of the CDR3 is TGTGCCAGCAGCCAAGGGGTGGTAGCGGGAGGAAGAGAGACCCAGTACTTC. It yields the protein CASSQGVVAGGRETQYF. The full variable domain, with the rest looked up from reference TRBV14 and TRBJ2-5, is EAGVTQFPSHSVIEKGQTVTLRCDPISGHDNLYWYRRVMGKEIKFLLHFVKESKQDESGMPNNRFLAERTGGTYSTLKVQPAELEDSGVYFCASSQGVVAGGRETQYFGPGTRLLVL.

This clone is a singleton in its sample. This sequence joins TRBV29-1 and TRBJ2-5, with D uncertain. The ends were cut back, 3 bases at V and 4 bases at J, with 9 bases in the middle. Germline CDR1 and CDR2: SQVTM and ANQGSEA. The CDR3 totals 12 residues. This CDR3 is CSVEVWRETQYF. The CDR3 nucleotides are TGCAGCGTTGAGGTCTGGAGAGAGACCCAGTACTTC.

The chain links TRBV6-5 to TRBJ2-3; D is possibly TRBD2 (6 bases). V lost 0 bases and J 5 bases, leaving 6 bases between the germline ends. In germline, CDR1 is MNHEY, CDR2 SVGAGI. The CDR3 length is 13 residues. CDR3 region: CASSYSGRDTQYF. The CDR3 DNA reads TGTGCCAGCAGTTACTCCGGGAGAGATACGCAGTATTTT.

The chain employs TRBV18 and TRBJ1-3; 12 nucleotides agree with TRBD1. CDR1 and CDR2 (germline): KGHSH, LQKENI. The CDR3 runs 15 residues. V lost 8 bases, J lost 4 bases, and 6 bases stayed unmatched. DNA for the CDR3: TGTGCCAGCAGGGACAGGGGGCTAGGCGGAAACACCATATATTTT. Translation gives CASRDRGLGGNTIYF.

The V call is TRBV5-1, the J call TRBJ2-3; a possible D gene is TRBD2 (5 bases). V shed 2 bases and J shed 9 bases, with 13 bases lying between them. Germline lookup yields CDR1 SGHRS and CDR2 YFSETQ. There are 13 residues in the CDR3. CDR3 loop: CASSLLVLATQYF. The DNA for the CDR3 is TGCGCCAGCAGCTTACTGGTCCTAGCCACGCAGTATTTT.

V gene TRBV27 combines with J gene TRBJ2-2; 8 bases are a match to TRBD1. The CDR3 sequence is 15 residues long. V shed 1 base, J shed 6 bases, and the junction held 4 bases outside the gene matches. Germline V gene sequence: CDR1 MNHEY, CDR2 SMNVEV (reference sequence). CDR3 DNA: TGTGCCAGCAGTTTATTGCAGGGGGCTTCCGGGGAGCTGTTTTTT. It is translated as CASSLLQGASGELFF.

The chain joins TRBV28 to TRBJ1-1; TRBD1 might be the D (5 bases). CDR3 length: 14 amino acids. Germline V gene lookup returns CDR1 MDHEN and CDR2 SYDVKM. With 5 bases removed from V and 7 bases from J, the gap between germline ends came to 17 bases. CDR3 DNA sequence: TGTGCCAGCAGTAGAAGGGTGGGGACTCTTGAAGCTTTCTTT. As protein: CASSRRVGTLEAFF.

A single count supports this clone. The chain recombines TRBV7-2 with TRBJ2-7; D is perhaps TRBD2 (6 bases). V was clipped by 1 base and J by 2 bases, with 12 bases between them. Germline CDR1 is SGHTA and CDR2 is FQGNSA. The CDR3 loop spans 15 amino acids. CDR3 nucleotides: TGTGCCAGCAGCTTAGGTTCCCTAGCGACCTACGAGCAGTACTTC. It specifies CASSLGSLATYEQYF.

The chain has TRBV7-3 and TRBJ2-2; 8 bases fit TRBD1. This CDR3 has 17 amino acids. After removal of 6 bases from V and 0 bases from J, the junction contained 9 bases not matched to a gene. Germline assignment: CDR1 SGHTA and CDR2 FQGTGA. CDR3 bases: TGTGCCAGCAGTTTGACAGGGGTTACCGCGAACACCGGGGAGCTGTTTTTT. Translating it yields CASSLTGVTANTGELFF.

This clone was detected once. This chain joins TRBV5-1 and TRBJ1-3; TRBD1 matches at 11 bases. Losses at the gene ends were 4 bases for V and 3 bases for J; bases not matched to a gene: 6. Germline V gene lookup returns CDR1 SGHRS and CDR2 YFSETQ. The CDR3 runs to 16 residues. CDR3 sequence: CASSPRTGGNGNTIYF. CDR3 bases: TGCGCCAGCAGCCCTCGGACAGGGGGCAATGGAAACACCATATATTTT.

The chain carries TRBV9 and TRBJ2-3, with 9 bases that match TRBD2. The germline gives CDR1 SGDLS, CDR2 YYNGEE. V was pared by 4 bases and J by 3 bases, with 9 bases of the junction left unmatched. This CDR3 comprises 16 residues. The CDR3 protein is CASSIEPGLATDTQYF. The DNA for the CDR3 is TGTGCCAGCAGCATAGAGCCGGGACTAGCTACAGATACGCAGTATTTT. The complete variable domain, with remaining parts taken from reference TRBV9 and TRBJ2-3, reads DSGVTQTPKHLITATGQRVTLRCSPRSGDLSVYWYQQSLDQGLQFLIQYYNGEERAKGNILERFSAQQFPDLHSELNLSSLELGDSALYFCASSIEPGLATDTQYFGPGTRLTVL.

The chain's CDR3 is CASSLAGETSSGSNQPQHF. The DNA for the CDR3 is TGTGCCAGCAGCTTAGCGGGCGAAACATCCTCGGGGAGCAATCAGCCCCAGCATTTT. The gene calls are TRBV11-2 and TRBJ1-5; D call uncertain. V was clipped by 1 base and J by 1 base, with 20 bases between them. This CDR3 spans 19 amino acids. Germline loops: CDR1 SGHAT, CDR2 FQNNGV.

The chain combines TRBV4-2 with TRBJ2-5, with 7 bases aligning to TRBD1. Trimming at V came to 1 base and at J to 2 bases, leaving 1 base not matched to a gene. From germline, CDR1 is LGHNA and CDR2 YNFKEQ. The CDR3 spans 14 residues. The CDR3 coding sequence is TGTGCCAGCAGCCAAGTGGGACAGCAAGAGACCCAGTACTTC. Encoded protein: CASSQVGQQETQYF.

V usage is TRBV6-4 and J usage is TRBJ2-7; 10 bases line up with TRBD1. Looked up from germline, CDR1 is MRHNA and CDR2 is SNTAGT. V was pared by 6 bases and J by 5 bases, with 13 bases of the junction left unmatched. The CDR3 consists of 16 residues. DNA of the CDR3: TGTGCCAGCAGGGGGACAGGGGTTTGGGGATACGACGAGCAGTACTTC. Protein: CASRGTGVWGYDEQYF.